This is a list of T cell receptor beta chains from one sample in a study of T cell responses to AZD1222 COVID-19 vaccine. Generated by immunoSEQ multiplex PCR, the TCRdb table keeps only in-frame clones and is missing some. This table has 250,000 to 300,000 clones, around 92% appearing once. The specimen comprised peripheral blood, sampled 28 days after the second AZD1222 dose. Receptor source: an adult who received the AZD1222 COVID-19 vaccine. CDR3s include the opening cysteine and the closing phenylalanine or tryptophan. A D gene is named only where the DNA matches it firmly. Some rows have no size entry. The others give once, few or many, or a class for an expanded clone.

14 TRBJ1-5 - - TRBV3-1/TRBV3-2 CASGDGGIGEPQHF TGTGCCAGCGGGGACGGTGGAATAGGCGAGCCCCAGCATTTT
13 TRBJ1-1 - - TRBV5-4 CASSLGLDTEAFF TGTGCCAGCAGCTTAGGGTTGGACACTGAAGCTTTCTTT
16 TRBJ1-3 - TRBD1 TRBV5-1 CASSLAGQVFGNTIYF TGCGCCAGCAGCTTGGCGGGACAGGTTTTCGGAAACACCATATATTTT
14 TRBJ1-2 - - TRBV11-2 CASSGWGGSYGYTF TGTGCCAGCAGCGGATGGGGGGGATCCTATGGCTACACCTTC
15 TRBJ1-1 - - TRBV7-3 CASSLSRIGDTEAFF TGTGCCAGCAGCTTATCCAGGATTGGGGACACTGAAGCTTTCTTT
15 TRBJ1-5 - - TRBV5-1 CASSLPHYSNQPQHF TGCGCCAGCAGCTTGCCACATTATAGCAATCAGCCCCAGCATTTT
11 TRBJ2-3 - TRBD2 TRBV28 CASTGGNTQYF TGTGCCAGCACGGGAGGGAATACGCAGTATTTT
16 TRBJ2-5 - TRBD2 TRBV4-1 CASSPGGVAGQETQYF TGCGCCAGCAGCCCGGGAGGGGTCGCAGGGCAAGAGACCCAGTACTTC
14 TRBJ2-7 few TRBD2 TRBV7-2 CASSFGLAGREQYF TGTGCCAGCAGCTTCGGTCTAGCGGGCCGCGAGCAGTACTTC
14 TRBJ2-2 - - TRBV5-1 CASSLGQHTGELFF TGCGCCAGCAGCTTGGGGCAGCACACCGGGGAGCTGTTTTTT
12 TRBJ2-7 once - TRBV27 CASSLWRGVQYF TGTGCCAGCAGTTTATGGCGGGGAGTGCAGTACTTC
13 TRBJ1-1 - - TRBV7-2 CASSIQANTEAFF TGTGCCAGCAGCATCCAGGCGAACACTGAAGCTTTCTTT
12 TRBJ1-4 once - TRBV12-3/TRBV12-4 CASSFANEKLFF TGTGCCAGCAGTTTTGCGAATGAAAAACTGTTTTTT
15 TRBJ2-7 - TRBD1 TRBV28 CASSPPGQGAGEQYF TGTGCCAGCAGTCCGCCGGGACAGGGGGCTGGCGAGCAGTACTTC
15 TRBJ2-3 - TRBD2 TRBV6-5 CASRKAGGPPDTQYF TGTGCCAGCAGAAAAGCGGGGGGCCCTCCAGATACGCAGTATTTT
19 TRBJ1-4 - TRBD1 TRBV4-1 CASSQVVGQIRRGNEKLFF TGCGCCAGCAGCCAAGTGGTGGGACAGATAAGAAGGGGTAATGAAAAACTGTTTTTT